The 8 T cell receptor beta chains below come from one sample, sequenced in a study of early T cells in non-severe SARS-CoV-2 infection. Via MiXCR, TCRdb re-called the 5' RACE reads, giving one row per CDR3 protein. The repertoire holds around 70,000 distinct CDR3 sequences, 10% to 15% seen once, with approximately 4.5% in the top ten. Sequenced: whole blood. The receptor set was obtained from an adult who was a healthcare worker with PCR-confirmed SARS-CoV-2 infection or an uninfected control (not recorded which).

The sample holds many counts of this clonotype. The genes are TRBV10-1 and TRBJ2-3; unclear D gene. This CDR3 contains 14 residues. From germline, CDR1 is WNHNN and CDR2 SYGVQD (reference sequence). V gave up 2 bases and J gave up 6 bases, with 12 bases separating them. The CDR3 DNA reads TGCGCCAGCAGTGAGACCCGGCAGTCGGATACGCAGTATTTT. It is translated as CASSETRQSDTQYF.

This clonotype occurred a few times. The chain links TRBV7-3 to TRBJ2-1; tentative D call: TRBD1 (6 bases). From germline, CDR1 is SGHTA and CDR2 FQGTGA. CDR3 length equals 12 residues. Trimming removed 5 bases from V and 9 bases from J, with 11 bases in between. Written as DNA, the CDR3 is TGTGCCAGCAGCCCTCGAGGGGGTGAGCAGTTCTTC. Its protein product is CASSPRGGEQFF.

CDR3 amino acids: CASSELSSTGELFF. The CDR3 bases are TGTGCCAGCAGTGAACTCAGCTCCACCGGGGAGCTGTTTTTT. V and J are TRBV2 and TRBJ2-2; D is undetermined. This CDR3 comprises 14 residues. Germline V CDR1 and CDR2: SNHLY, FYNNEI. Trimming left V 2 bases short and J 4 bases short, with 8 bases between.

This clonotype was observed a handful of times. The chain is built from TRBV21-1 and TRBJ2-3; TRBD2 reflects the table's D call only, with no check against the DNA. TRBV21-1 is reported as a pseudogene. This CDR3 spans 8 amino acids. The chain's CDR3 is CASRRACF. CDR3 DNA sequence: TGTGCCAGCAGACGGGCCTGTTTT.

This clonotype has more than one count but fewer than ten. V and J are TRBV7-9 and TRBJ1-1; perhaps TRBD1 as D (5 bases). Germline V gives CDR1 SEHNR, CDR2 FQNEAQ (reference sequence). The CDR3 runs to 12 residues. The V end was cut by 10 bases, the J end by 12 bases, with 21 bases between. CDR3 bases: TGTGCCATCATGGGAGGGGCAATCGGTTCTTTCTTT. It codes for CAIMGGAIGSFF.

The sample holds a few counts of this clonotype. The chain is built from TRBV7-9 and TRBJ2-1, with TRBD2 identical over 13 bases. This CDR3 region has 17 residues. With V trimmed by 5 bases and J by 0 bases, 4 bases remained unmatched. Per germline, CDR1 SEHNR and CDR2 FQNEAQ (reference sequence). The CDR3: CASSARLAGGSYNEQFF. In DNA form, the CDR3 reads TGTGCCAGCAGCGCCAGACTAGCGGGAGGCTCCTACAATGAGCAGTTCTTC.

This chain connects TRBV6-2 or TRBV6-3 to TRBJ2-2; no clear D gene. The germline CDR1 and CDR2 sequences are MNHEY and SVGEGT. The CDR3 is 13 residues long. The V gene lost 6 bases and the J gene lost 7 bases, with 12 bases spanning the gap. The CDR3 region is CASRPIGGGELFF. The DNA of the CDR3 is TGTGCCAGCAGACCTATTGGTGGCGGGGAGCTGTTTTTT.

The gene calls are TRBV7-8 and TRBJ2-1; 11 bases match TRBD2. Looked up from germline, CDR1 is SGHVS and CDR2 is FQNEAQ. V dropped 5 bases and J dropped 3; count of bases not matched to a gene: 6. The CDR3 sequence is 16 residues long. CDR3 loop: CASSRIAGGVYNEQFF. CDR3 bases: TGTGCCAGCAGCCGCATAGCGGGAGGGGTCTACAATGAGCAGTTCTTC.